This T cell receptor beta chain was recovered during a study of shared clonotypes between healthy human individuals. Libraries were prepared by immunoSEQ multiplex PCR; TCRdb keeps only in-frame clonotypes and omits some of them. The table includes about 480,000 clones, 70% to 80% detected once. V dropped 4 bases and J dropped 4 bases, with 8 bases sitting between them. Germline values: CDR1 SGHKS, CDR2 YYEKEE (reference sequence). The CDR3 is made up of 13 amino acids. Sequenced material: PBMCs. The TCR originated in a middle-aged woman in good health. Some clones in this sample may be carry-over from other donors' samples. The V call is TRBV5-5, the J call TRBJ1-4; D remains ambiguous. CDR3 in amino acids: CASSPGSNEKLFF. In nucleotides, the CDR3 is TGTGCCAGCAGCCCCGGAAGTAATGAAAAACTGTTTTTT.